The rows below give T cell receptor beta chains drawn from one sample of a study of blood T cell repertoires in COVID-19. The table came from immunoSEQ multiplex PCR; TCRdb's copy has only in-frame clones and leaves some out. The sample has around 200,000 clones, about 86% seen once; the top ten hold around 7.9%. Material: peripheral blood. These TCRs come from a man aged 35-49 years with active or convalescent COVID-19. Each CDR3 is given with its conserved first and last residue. The D gene is left open where the match is weak.

j_call d_call v_call cdr3_aa
TRBJ1-1 NA TRBV5-1 CASSSTLSSRQTEAFF
TRBJ2-1 NA TRBV7-6 CASSLAGELFYEQFF
TRBJ1-1 NA TRBV7-9 CASSLVGGDGTEAFF
TRBJ2-1 NA TRBV2 CASKGIGQGSGFF
TRBJ1-5 NA TRBV19 CATKVPQDNQPQHF
TRBJ1-2 TRBD1 TRBV7-9 CASSRTLGGDGYTF
TRBJ2-3 TRBD2 TRBV5-1 CASSPGLAGVVPSTDTQYF
TRBJ2-1 TRBD2 TRBV15 CATSTGLTSSYNEQFF
TRBJ1-1 NA TRBV5-1 CASSLQRNTEAFF
TRBJ1-2 NA TRBV27 CASSPPGQTYGYTF
TRBJ1-1 TRBD1 TRBV5-1 CASSVGRDRGAFF
TRBJ2-7 TRBD2 TRBV2 CASSARTSGVGEQYF
TRBJ1-6 NA TRBV4-1 CASRGWGRANSPLHF
TRBJ1-4 NA TRBV7-2 CASSLVENEKLFF
TRBJ2-2 NA TRBV6-6 CASSRQGIGRGSTGELFF
TRBJ1-1 NA TRBV5-8 CASSLYTGFSRTEAFF
TRBJ1-2 TRBD1 TRBV6-5 CASSYSGTGSAGYTF
TRBJ1-4 NA TRBV7-3 CASSLKVDGEVTGTNEKLFF
TRBJ1-6 TRBD1 TRBV30 CAWSTGARSPLHF
TRBJ1-5 NA TRBV24-1 CATSDQNQPQHF
TRBJ2-1 NA TRBV9 CASSVATSIRGEQFF
TRBJ2-6 TRBD1 TRBV7-2 CASSSRTGESGANVLTF
TRBJ1-4 TRBD1 TRBV7-8 CASSLAPYDRGNEKLFF
TRBJ2-7 NA TRBV11-2 CASSRTGIPYEQYF
TRBJ1-1 NA TRBV6-5 CASEIEQLTEAFF
TRBJ2-7 NA TRBV11-3 CASSLATASVYEQYF
TRBJ2-7 NA TRBV4-2 CASSQDLGLGAYEQYF
TRBJ2-5 TRBD2 TRBV6-5 CASSYDGTSLETQYF
TRBJ1-3 NA TRBV19 CASSRQNSGNTIYF
TRBJ1-6 NA TRBV6-2/TRBV6-3 CASSPRTGSSSPLHF
TRBJ2-5 TRBD1 TRBV30 CAWSATGGQETQYF
TRBJ1-5 NA TRBV30 CAWTTKGNQPQHF
TRBJ1-1 NA TRBV6-5 CASSYVNSLNTEAFF
TRBJ1-2 NA TRBV7-8 CASSLPSGKYTF
TRBJ1-1 NA TRBV6-5 CASSLIRGNTEAFF
TRBJ1-1 TRBD1 TRBV5-1 CASGGQGNTEAFF
TRBJ1-3 NA TRBV4-1 CASSPRGFGNTIYF
TRBJ1-4 TRBD1 TRBV5-6 CASSSSGQGKGEKLFF